This T cell receptor beta chain was sequenced in a study of shared clonotypes between healthy human individuals (dated by TCRdb to about 2020). Study-wide context: The cohort comprised two women and a few men aged 18 to 49 years. Per donor, three plates each were used for CD4 naive and CD4 memory, two for CD8 naive, and one for CD8 memory. To estimate repertoire size and how much clonotype sharing occurs between individuals, the study deeply sequenced the blood TCR repertoires of several healthy adults. Libraries were prepared and TCR repertoires were sequenced by different laboratories using diverse techniques, in order to increase sequencing depth and limit assay-specific biases. Between about 0.85 and 9.5 billion PBMCs per donor were obtained by leukapheresis.

Paper-wide results and their limitations: Because the study included only a small number of donors, the genetic and exposure-history diversity represented was limited. When a handful of donors were compared, the shared fraction of clonotypes was roughly 4.8% for naive CD4, around 4% for naive CD8, 2% to 2.5% for memory CD4, and 0.4% for memory CD8. Even with the large sequencing depth, rarefaction of the sorted-subset datasets indicated that sequencing was incomplete. Sampling was limited to blood, and TCR repertoires in tissue likely differ from TCR repertoires in blood. Pairwise subsampling indicated that sequencing depth was expected to affect the degree of clonotype sharing among donors. Compared with non-shared clonotypes, the clonotypes found in all four sorted-subset donors had higher generation probabilities. Larger estimated clonotype richness was generally found for naive subsets than for memory subsets.

CD8 naive samples consisted of CD45RO-negative cells that were positively selected for CCR7, yielding a CD45RA+CCR7+ population without TemRA cells. Healthy HIV-negative adults with no recently reported acute infections or vaccinations were included as donors. Only Caucasian adults living in Nashville, Tennessee, USA were represented among the donors. Blood was collected by leukapheresis, and PBMCs were isolated by Ficoll-Histopaque density gradient centrifugation and then cryopreserved in liquid nitrogen vapor phase. Analytical flow cytometry was used to check the purity and quantity of every magnetically sorted T cell population. Genomic DNA was isolated from each sorted fraction and quantified by UV absorbance on a Nanodrop 2000c. V and J are truncated by 2 bases and 4 bases respectively, leaving an intervening sequence of 7 bases. The germline V gene (reference sequence) provides CDR1 SEHNR and CDR2 FQNEAQ. Including cysteine and phenylalanine, the CDR3 has 13 amino acids. The read is trimmed to its CDR3 DNA, 39 bases read in frame from base 1.

Comments on this clone: What this receptor recognizes is not known. No clone much larger than this one lies a single base away; base qualities are absent.

Using the deep immunoSEQ assay, multiplex PCR amplified TCR CDR3 regions from genomic DNA. Genomic DNA extracted from each cell subset was distributed evenly over all wells of several immunoSEQ 96-well plates, and each plate served as one replicate. For sorted subsets, roughly 190 ng of genomic DNA, equivalent to some 33,000 T cell genomes, went into each replicate PCR. Purified libraries were quantified with a Qubit 3.0 fluorometer, sized on a Bioanalyzer 2100, and re-quantified with the KAPA Library Quantification kit. A separate single-read 150-cycle Illumina NextSeq 550 flow cell was used to sequence each immunoSEQ 96-well plate. From the authors' description of their analysis: The immunoSEQ output contained only junctional sequences without quality scores, so filtering could not match that applied to full-length reads. To assign V/J genes and CDR3, sequences were annotated using PyIR, a Python wrapper for IgBLAST v1.9, with IMGT germline references. Reads with weak V/J assignments (E-value above 1e-6), missing CDR3, stop codons, out-of-frame junctions, or ambiguous translated residues were removed. V3J clonotypes were defined by identical inferred V gene, J gene, and CDR3 amino acid sequence. Percentage overlap between repertoires was computed as shared unique clonotypes divided by the size of the smaller repertoire. Three approaches were used to assess repertoire richness: RTK rarefaction, the Chao1 estimator, and Recon v2.1 estimates of unobserved clonotypes. For all TCRbeta clonotypes obtained by the gDNA method from four donors, generation probabilities were computed with OLGA. What TCRdb holds here is the immuneACCESS table cut down to in-frame rearrangements. Part of the clones is not present; checked against another copy, under half of the missing clones reflect an unresolved V gene, and the others are unexplained. That table gives V, J and clone size, and the DNA gave D and trimming. The sample table shows some 2 million clones, and about 95% are seen once. 1.1% of the sample lies in the top ten.

Sequenced: naive CD8+ T cells sorted from blood. Taken with the paper, the label for cell subset or site translates to: CD45RA+CCR7+. This receptor was identified in a man aged 18 to 29 in good health. The chain employs TRBV7-9 and TRBJ2-3, and TRBD1 may be the D gene, going by 5 matching bases. The CDR3 protein sequence reads: CASSLKQADTQYF. DNA sequence: TGTGCCAGCAGCTTAAAACAGGCAGATACGCAGTATTTT. Where the CDR3 stops, the reference TRBV7-9 and TRBJ2-3 genes take over; the full variable domain is DTGVSQNPRHKITKRGQNVTFRCDPISEHNRLYWYRQTLGQGPEFLTYFQNEAQLEKSRLLSDRFSAERPKGSFSTLEIQRTEQGDSAMYLCASSLKQADTQYFGPGTRLTVL.